This T cell receptor (beta chain) is from a study of T cell repertoires in cytomegalovirus infection. Germline CDR1 and CDR2: SEHNR and FQNEAQ (reference sequence). J was trimmed by 7 bases and V by 6 bases; bases with no gene match: 12. This CDR3 contains 15 residues. TCRdb analysed the reads with MiXCR anew, one entry per CDR3 protein. The sample has about 69,000 distinct CDR3 sequences, around 30% seen once. General study results and limits: HLA-C-restricted CMV-specific TCR beta clonotypes prevailed in the ex vivo response.

This clonotype showed up many times. Its antigen remains unknown. The genes are TRBV7-9 and TRBJ2-1; the match to TRBD2 covers 7 bases. This specimen was CD8+ T cells from cultured PBMCs, taken from culture after CMV antigen stimulation. The receptor was derived from a human donor in good health (CMV status not recorded). Some clones in this sample may be carry-over from other donors' samples. CDR3: CASSSVQGGRNEQFF. The CDR3, as DNA: TGTGCCAGCAGTTCCGTTCAGGGAGGGAGGAATGAGCAGTTCTTC.